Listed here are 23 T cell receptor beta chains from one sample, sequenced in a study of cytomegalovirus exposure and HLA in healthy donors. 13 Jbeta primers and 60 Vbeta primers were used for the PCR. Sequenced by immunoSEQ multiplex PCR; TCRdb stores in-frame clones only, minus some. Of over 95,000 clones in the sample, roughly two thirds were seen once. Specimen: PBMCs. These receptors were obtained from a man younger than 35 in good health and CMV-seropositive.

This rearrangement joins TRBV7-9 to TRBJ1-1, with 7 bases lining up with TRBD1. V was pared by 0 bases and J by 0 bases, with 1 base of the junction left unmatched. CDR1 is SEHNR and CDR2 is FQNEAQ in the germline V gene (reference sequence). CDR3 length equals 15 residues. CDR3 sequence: CASSLAGGLNTEAFF. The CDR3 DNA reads TGTGCCAGCAGCTTAGCAGGGGGCCTGAACACTGAAGCTTTCTTT.

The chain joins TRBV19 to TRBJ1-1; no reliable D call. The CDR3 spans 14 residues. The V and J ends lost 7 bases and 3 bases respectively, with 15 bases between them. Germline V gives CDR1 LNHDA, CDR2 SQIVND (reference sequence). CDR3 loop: CASTPIGLDTEAFF. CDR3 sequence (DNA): TGTGCCAGTACCCCCATTGGACTGGACACTGAAGCTTTCTTT. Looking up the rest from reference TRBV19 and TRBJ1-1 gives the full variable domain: DGGITQSPKYLFRKEGQNVTLSCEQNLNHDAMYWYRQDPGQGLRLIYYSQIVNDFQKGDIAEGYSVSREKKESFPLTVTSAQKNPTAFYLCASTPIGLDTEAFFGQGTRLTVV.

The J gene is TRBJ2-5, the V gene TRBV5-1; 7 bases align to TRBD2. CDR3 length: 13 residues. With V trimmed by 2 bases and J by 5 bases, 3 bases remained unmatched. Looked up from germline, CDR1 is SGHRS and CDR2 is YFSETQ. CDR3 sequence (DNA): TGCGCCAGCAGCTTTCCGGGAGGTGAGACCCAGTACTTC. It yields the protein CASSFPGGETQYF.

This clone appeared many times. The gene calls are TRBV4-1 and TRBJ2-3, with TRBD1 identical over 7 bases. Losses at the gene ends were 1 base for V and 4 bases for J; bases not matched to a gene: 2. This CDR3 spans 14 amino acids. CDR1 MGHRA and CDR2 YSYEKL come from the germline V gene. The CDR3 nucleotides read TGCGCCAGCAGCCAAGGACAGGGCCCAGATACGCAGTATTTT. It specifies CASSQGQGPDTQYF.

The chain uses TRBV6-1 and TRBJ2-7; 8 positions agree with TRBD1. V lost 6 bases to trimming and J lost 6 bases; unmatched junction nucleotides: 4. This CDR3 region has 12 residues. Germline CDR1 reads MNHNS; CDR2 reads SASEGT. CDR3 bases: TGTGCCAGCAGGGGGACAGGTCCCGAGCAGTACGTC. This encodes CASRGTGPEQYV.

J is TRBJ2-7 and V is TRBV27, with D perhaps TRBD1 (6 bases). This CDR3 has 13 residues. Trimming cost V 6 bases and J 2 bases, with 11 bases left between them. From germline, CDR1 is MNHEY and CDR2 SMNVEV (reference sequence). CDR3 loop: CASSLQGAYEQYF. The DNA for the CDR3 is TGTGCCAGCAGCTTACAGGGTGCCTACGAGCAGTACTTC.

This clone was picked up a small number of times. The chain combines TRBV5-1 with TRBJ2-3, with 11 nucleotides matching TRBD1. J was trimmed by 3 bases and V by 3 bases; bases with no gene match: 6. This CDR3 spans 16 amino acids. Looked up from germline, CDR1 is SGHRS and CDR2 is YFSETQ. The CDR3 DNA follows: TGCGCCAGCAGCTGGGACCGGGACAGGGGGACAGATACGCAGTATTTT. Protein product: CASSWDRDRGTDTQYF.

This CDR3 is CASSEAGTRYGYTF. For the CDR3, the DNA is TGTGCCAGCAGTGAAGCCGGGACACGGTATGGCTACACCTTC. V gene TRBV6-1 combines with J gene TRBJ1-2, with D possibly being TRBD1 (6 bases). Germline CDR1 and CDR2: MNHNS and SASEGT. The CDR3 is 14 residues long. Trimming took 0 bases from V and 5 from J, leaving 10 bases between them.

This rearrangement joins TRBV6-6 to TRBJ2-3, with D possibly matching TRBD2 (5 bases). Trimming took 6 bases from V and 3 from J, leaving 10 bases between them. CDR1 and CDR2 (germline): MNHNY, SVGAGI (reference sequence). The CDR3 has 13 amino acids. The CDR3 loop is CASSLRGTDTQYF. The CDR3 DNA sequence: TGTGCCAGCAGCCTACGAGGGACAGATACGCAGTATTTT.

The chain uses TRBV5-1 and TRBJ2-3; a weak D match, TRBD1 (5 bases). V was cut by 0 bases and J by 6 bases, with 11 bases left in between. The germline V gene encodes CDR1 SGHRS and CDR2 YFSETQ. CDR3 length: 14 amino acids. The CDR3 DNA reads TGCGCCAGCAGCTTGGTAGGACAAAGCGATACGCAGTATTTT. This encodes CASSLVGQSDTQYF.

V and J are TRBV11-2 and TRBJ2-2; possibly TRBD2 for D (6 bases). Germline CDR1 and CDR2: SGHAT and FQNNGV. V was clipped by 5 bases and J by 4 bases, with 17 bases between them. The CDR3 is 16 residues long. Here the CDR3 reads CASSHGWGVSTGELFF. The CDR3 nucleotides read TGTGCCAGCAGCCACGGGTGGGGGGTGAGCACCGGGGAGCTGTTTTTT.

CDR3 residues: CASSWTEGVNEQYF. The CDR3 DNA reads TGTGCCAGCTCATGGACAGAGGGAGTCAACGAGCAGTACTTC. The rearrangement uses TRBV18 and TRBJ2-7, with TRBD1 as a possible D gene (6 bases). V was trimmed by 5 bases and J by 5 bases, leaving 16 bases between them. The CDR3 is 14 residues long. CDR1 KGHSH and CDR2 LQKENI come from the germline V gene.

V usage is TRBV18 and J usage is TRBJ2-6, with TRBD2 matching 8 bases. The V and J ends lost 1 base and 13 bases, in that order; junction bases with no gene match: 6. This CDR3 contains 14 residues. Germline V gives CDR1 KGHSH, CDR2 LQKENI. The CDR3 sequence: CASSPRGLAQVLTF. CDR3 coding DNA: TGTGCCAGCTCACCACGCGGACTAGCCCAGGTCCTGACTTTC. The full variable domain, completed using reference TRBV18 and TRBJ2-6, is NAGVMQNPRHLVRRRGQEARLRCSPMKGHSHVYWYRQLPEEGLKFMVYLQKENIIDESGMPKERFSAEFPKEGPSILRIQQVVRGDSAAYFCASSPRGLAQVLTFGAGSRLTVL.

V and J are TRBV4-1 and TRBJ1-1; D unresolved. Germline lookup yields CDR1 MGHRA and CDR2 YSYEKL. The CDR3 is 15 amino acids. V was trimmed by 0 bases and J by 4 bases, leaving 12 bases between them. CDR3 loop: CASSQDWSLGTEAFF. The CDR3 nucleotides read TGCGCCAGCAGCCAAGACTGGAGCCTCGGCACTGAAGCTTTCTTT.

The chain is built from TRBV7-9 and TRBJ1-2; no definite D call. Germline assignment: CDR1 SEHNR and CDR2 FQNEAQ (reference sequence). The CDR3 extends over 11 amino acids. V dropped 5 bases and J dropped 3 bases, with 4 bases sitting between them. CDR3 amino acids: CASSEDYGYTF. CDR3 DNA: TGTGCCAGCAGCGAGGACTATGGCTACACCTTC.

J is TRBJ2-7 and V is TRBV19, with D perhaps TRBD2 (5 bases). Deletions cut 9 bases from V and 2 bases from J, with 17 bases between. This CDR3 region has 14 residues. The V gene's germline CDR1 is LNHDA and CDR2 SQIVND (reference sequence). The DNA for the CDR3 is TGTGCCAGCGGGATCCGGACCGCTCCCTACGAGCAGTACTTC. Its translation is CASGIRTAPYEQYF.

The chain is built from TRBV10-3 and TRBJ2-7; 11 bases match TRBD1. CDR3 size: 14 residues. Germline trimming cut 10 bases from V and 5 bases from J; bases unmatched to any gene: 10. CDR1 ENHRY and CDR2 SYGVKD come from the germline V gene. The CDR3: CATTRGQGVHEQYF. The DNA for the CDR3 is TGTGCCACCACAAGGGGACAGGGGGTCCACGAGCAGTACTTC.

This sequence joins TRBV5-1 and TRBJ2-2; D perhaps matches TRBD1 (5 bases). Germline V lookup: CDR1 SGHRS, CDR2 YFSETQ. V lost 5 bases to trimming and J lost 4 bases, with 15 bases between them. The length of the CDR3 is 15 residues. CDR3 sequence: CASSKGQGTTGELFF. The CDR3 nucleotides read TGCGCCAGCAGTAAGGGGCAGGGCACCACCGGGGAGCTGTTTTTT.

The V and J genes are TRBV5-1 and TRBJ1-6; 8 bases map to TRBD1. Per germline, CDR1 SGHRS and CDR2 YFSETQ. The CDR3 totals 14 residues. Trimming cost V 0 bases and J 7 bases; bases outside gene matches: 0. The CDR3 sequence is CASSLGTGNSPLHF. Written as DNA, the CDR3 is TGCGCCAGCAGCTTGGGGACAGGGAATTCACCCCTCCACTTT.

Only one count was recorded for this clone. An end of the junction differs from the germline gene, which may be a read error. CDR3 protein: CASSVRGRGGGGLAVF. CDR3 sequence (DNA): TGTGCCAGCAGTGTAAGGGGGCGGGGAGGTGGAGGTTTGGCTGTTTTT. This chain links TRBV6-1 with TRBJ2-3; D is perhaps TRBD1 (7 bases). CDR1 and CDR2 from the germline V gene are MNHNS and SASEGT. CDR3 length: 16 residues.

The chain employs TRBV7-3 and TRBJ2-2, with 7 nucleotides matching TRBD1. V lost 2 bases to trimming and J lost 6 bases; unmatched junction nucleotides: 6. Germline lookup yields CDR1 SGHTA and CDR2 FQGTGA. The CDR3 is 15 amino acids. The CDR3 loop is CASSLVGGGPGELFF. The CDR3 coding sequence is TGTGCCAGCAGCTTAGTAGGGGGCGGTCCCGGGGAGCTGTTTTTT.

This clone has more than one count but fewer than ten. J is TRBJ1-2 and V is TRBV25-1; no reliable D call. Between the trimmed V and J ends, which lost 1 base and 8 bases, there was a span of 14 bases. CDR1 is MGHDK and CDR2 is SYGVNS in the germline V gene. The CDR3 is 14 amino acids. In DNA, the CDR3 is TGTGCCAGCAGTGAATTAGAGGGAGGAAGGGGCTACACCTTC. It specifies CASSELEGGRGYTF.

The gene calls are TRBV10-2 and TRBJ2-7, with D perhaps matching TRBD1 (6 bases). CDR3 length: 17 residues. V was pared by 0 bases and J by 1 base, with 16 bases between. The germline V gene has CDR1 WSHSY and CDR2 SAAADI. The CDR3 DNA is TGCGCCAGCAGTGAGTCGACAAGGACAGCGTTTTCCTACGAGCAGTACTTC. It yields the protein CASSESTRTAFSYEQYF.